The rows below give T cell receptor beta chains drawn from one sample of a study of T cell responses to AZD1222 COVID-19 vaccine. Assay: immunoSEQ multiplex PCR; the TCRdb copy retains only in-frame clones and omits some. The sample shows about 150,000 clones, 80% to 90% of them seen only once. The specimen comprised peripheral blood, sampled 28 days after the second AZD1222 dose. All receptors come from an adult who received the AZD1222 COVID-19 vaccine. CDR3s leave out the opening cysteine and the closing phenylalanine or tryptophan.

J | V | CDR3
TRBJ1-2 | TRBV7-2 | ASSLDRQAQNYGYT
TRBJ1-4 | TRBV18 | ASSPNTGTGKGKLF
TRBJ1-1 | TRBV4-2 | ASSQERGSIPEAF
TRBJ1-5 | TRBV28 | ASSLGAGYYSNQPQH
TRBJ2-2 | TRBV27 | ASSFSGRNTGELF
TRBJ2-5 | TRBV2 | ASTLGGPRETQY
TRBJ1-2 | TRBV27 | ASSLSRNRRAANYGYT
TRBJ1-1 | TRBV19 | ASRPTTGRAF
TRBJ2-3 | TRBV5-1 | ASSLGLAGNTDTQY
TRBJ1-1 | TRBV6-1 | ASSEGKPGYTEAF
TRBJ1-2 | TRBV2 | ASSEQGEGYT
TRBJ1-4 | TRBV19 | ASSKQGANEKLF
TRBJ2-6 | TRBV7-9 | ASSSTGVRGSGANVLT
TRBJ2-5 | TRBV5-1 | ASSHPGLAAQETQY
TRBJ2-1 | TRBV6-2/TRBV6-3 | ASSATGGVEGEQF
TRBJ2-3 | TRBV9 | ASSVAGHTDTQY
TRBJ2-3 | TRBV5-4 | ASSLVVSTDTQY
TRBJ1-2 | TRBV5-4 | ASSSQPGQGGWYT
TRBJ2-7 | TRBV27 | ATCNYEQY
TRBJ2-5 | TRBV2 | ASSEGTGLQETQY